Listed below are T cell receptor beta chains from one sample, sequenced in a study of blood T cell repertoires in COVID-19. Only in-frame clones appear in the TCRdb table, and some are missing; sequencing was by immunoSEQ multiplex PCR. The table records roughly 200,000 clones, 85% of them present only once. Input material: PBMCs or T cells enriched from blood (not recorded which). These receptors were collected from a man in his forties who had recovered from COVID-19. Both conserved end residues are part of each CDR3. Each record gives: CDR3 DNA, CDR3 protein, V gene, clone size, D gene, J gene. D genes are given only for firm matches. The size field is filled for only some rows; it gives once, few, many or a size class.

TGTGCCAGCAGCTCCCTTCCCAGCGGGTTCCTCTCCTACGAGCAGTACTTC	CASSSLPSGFLSYEQYF	TRBV5-6	-	-	TRBJ2-7
TGCAGCGCCCCGACTAGCGGCACAGATACGCAGTATTTT	CSAPTSGTDTQYF	TRBV29-1	-	TRBD2	TRBJ2-3
TGTGCCATCAGCCGGGACACTAATAACTATGGCTACACCTTC	CAISRDTNNYGYTF	TRBV10-3	-	-	TRBJ1-2
TGTGCCAGTAGTATCGGAGACAGGGGCCCCGAGCAGTACTTC	CASSIGDRGPEQYF	TRBV19	-	TRBD1	TRBJ2-7
TGTGCCAGCAGCCTCGGGAGTACTCACTCCTACGAGCAGTACTTC	CASSLGSTHSYEQYF	TRBV9	-	-	TRBJ2-7
TGTGCCAGCTCACCACGGCGATCTAGCCTGATTGAGCAGTTCTTC	CASSPRRSSLIEQFF	TRBV18	once	-	TRBJ2-1
TGTGCCAGCTCACCATCACAGGGCTTTGGAAACACCATATATTTT	CASSPSQGFGNTIYF	TRBV18	-	-	TRBJ1-3
TGTGCCAGCAGCTTGACTAGCGGGACTCCCAATGAGCAGTTCTTC	CASSLTSGTPNEQFF	TRBV7-2	-	TRBD2	TRBJ2-1
TGTGCCAGCAGTTTCTCGACTAGCGGATCCTACGAGCAGTACTTC	CASSFSTSGSYEQYF	TRBV27	-	TRBD2	TRBJ2-7
TGTGCCAGTAGTTCGCATATAGAGAGGGCCGGTGAGCAGTACTTC	CASSSHIERAGEQYF	TRBV19	-	-	TRBJ2-7